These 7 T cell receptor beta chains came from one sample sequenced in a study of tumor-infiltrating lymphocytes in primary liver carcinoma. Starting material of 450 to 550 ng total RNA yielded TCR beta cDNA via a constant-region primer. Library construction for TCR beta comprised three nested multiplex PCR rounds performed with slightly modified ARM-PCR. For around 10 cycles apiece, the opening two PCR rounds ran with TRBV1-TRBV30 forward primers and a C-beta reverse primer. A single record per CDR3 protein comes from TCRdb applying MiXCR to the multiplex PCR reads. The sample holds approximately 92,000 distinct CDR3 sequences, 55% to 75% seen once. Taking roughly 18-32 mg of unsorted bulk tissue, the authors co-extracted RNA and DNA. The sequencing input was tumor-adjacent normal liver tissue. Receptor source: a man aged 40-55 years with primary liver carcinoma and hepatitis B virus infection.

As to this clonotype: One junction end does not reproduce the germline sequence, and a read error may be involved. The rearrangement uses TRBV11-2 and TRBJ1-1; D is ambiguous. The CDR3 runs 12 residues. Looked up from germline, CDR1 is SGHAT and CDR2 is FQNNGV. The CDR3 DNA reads TGTACCAGCAGCCCTCCGGGGTGGGGAACTTTCTTT. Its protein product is CTSSPPGWGTFF.

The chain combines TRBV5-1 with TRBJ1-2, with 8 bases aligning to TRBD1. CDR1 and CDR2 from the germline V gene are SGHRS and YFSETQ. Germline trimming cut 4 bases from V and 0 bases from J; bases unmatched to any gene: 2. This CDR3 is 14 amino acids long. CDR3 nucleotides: TGCGCCAGCAGCCTACAGGGGGCTAACTATGGCTACACCTTC. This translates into CASSLQGANYGYTF.

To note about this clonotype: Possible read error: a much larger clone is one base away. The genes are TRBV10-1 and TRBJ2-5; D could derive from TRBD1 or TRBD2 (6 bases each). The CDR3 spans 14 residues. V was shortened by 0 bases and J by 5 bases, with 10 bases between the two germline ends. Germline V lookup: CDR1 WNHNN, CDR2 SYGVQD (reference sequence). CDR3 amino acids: CASSESSGAETQYF. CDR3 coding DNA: TGCGCCAGCAGTGAGTCGTCGGGGGCGGAGACCCAGTACTTC.

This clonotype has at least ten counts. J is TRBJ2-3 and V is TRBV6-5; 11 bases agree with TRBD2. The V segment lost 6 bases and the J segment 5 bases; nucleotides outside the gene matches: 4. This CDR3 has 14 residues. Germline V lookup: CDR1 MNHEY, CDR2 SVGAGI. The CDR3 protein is CASRPGTSGDTQYF. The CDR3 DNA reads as TGTGCCAGCAGACCGGGGACTAGCGGAGATACGCAGTATTTT.

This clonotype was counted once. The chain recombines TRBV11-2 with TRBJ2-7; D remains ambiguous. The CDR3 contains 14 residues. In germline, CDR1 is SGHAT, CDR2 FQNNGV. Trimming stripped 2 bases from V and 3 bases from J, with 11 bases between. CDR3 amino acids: CASSLTTGYYEQYF. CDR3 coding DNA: TGTGCCAGCAGCTTAACTACCGGATACTACGAGCAGTACTTC.

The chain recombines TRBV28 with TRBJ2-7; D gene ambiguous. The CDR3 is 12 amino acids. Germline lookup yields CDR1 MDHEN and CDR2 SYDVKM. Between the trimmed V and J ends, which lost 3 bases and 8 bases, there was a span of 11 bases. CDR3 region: CASSLSGYKQYF. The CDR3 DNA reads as TGTGCCAGCAGTTTGTCTGGATACAAGCAGTACTTC.

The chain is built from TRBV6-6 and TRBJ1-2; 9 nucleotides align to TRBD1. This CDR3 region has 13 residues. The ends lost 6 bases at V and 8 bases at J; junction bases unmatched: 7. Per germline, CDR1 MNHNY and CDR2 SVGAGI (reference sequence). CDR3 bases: TGTGCCAGCAGCCAACAGGGGGCTGAGGGCTACACCTTC. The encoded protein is CASSQQGAEGYTF.